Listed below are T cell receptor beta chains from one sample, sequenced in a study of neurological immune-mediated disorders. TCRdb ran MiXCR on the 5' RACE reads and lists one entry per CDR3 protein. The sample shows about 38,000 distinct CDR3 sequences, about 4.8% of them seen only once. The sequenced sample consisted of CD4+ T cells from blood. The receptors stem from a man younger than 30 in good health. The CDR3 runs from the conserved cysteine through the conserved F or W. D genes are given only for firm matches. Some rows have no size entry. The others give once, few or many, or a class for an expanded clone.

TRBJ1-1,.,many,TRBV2,TGTGCCAGCAAGGACAGAAAGAACACTGAAGCTTTCTTT,CASKDRKNTEAFF
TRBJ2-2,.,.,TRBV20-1,TGCAGTGCTAGAGGTACACCGTCGAACACCGGGGAGCTGTTTTTT,CSARGTPSNTGELFF
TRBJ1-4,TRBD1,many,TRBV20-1,TGCAGTGCTAGGAGCGGACAGGGTGGTGAAAAACTGTTTTTT,CSARSGQGGEKLFF
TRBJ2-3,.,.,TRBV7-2,TGTGCCAGCAGCCAAGCAAGAACAGATACGCAGTATTTT,CASSQARTDTQYF
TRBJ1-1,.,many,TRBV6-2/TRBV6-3,TGTGCCAGCAGTTACTTACGAGGCAGTCAGAGGAACACTGAAGCTTTCTTT,CASSYLRGSQRNTEAFF
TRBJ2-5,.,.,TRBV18,TGTGCCAGCTCACCAGAGGTTCAGGGAATCCGAGAGACCCAGTACTTC,CASSPEVQGIRETQYF
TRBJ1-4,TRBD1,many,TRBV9,TGTGCCAGCAGCTCCCGACAGGGGGATGAAAAACTGTTTTTT,CASSSRQGDEKLFF
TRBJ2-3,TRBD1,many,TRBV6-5,TGTGCCAGCAGTTACTCTACCGGGACAGGGATAAATACGCAGTATTTT,CASSYSTGTGINTQYF
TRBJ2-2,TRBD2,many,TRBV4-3,TGCGCCAGCAGCCGACGGGGCGGGGGGAACGTCCGCACCGGGGAGCTGTTTTTT,CASSRRGGGNVRTGELFF
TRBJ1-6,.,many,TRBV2,TGTGCCAGCAGTGTACGCGGACAGACTAATTCACCCCTCCACTTT,CASSVRGQTNSPLHF
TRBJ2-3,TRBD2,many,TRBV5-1,TGCGCCAGCAGTTCCTTAGCGGGGGATCTGGCTGCAGATACGCAGTATTTT,CASSSLAGDLAADTQYF
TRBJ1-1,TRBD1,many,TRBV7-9,TGTGCCAGCAGCACACAGGGGGCCACCGAAGCTTTCTTT,CASSTQGATEAFF
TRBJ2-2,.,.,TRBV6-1,TGTGCCAGCAGTCCGGGGCAGGCGGGGAACACCGGGGAGCTGTTTTTT,CASSPGQAGNTGELFF
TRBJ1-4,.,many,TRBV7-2,TGTGCCAGCAGCTTAGCCGCCCGGGGGGAAAAACTGTTTTTT,CASSLAARGEKLFF
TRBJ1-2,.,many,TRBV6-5,TGTGCCAGCAGTTACTCGATGTTGGGGGGGAACTATGGCTACACCTTC,CASSYSMLGGNYGYTF
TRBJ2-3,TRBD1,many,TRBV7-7,TGTGCTAGCAGCCCCGGACAGGCCACAGATACGCAGTATTTT,CASSPGQATDTQYF
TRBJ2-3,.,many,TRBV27,TGTGCCAGCAGCCCAACAGGGACAGATACGCAGTATTTT,CASSPTGTDTQYF
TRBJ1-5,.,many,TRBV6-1,TGTGCCAGCTTTCCAATGGGGGCAAGCAATCAGCCCCAGCATTTT,CASFPMGASNQPQHF
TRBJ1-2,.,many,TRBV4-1,TGCGCCAGCAGCCAAGATCCAGGGTACTCTGGCTACACCTTC,CASSQDPGYSGYTF
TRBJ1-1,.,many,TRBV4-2,TGTGCCAGCAGCCAAGGGGACGGACCGGCAATGTTTGAAGCTTTCTTT,CASSQGDGPAMFEAFF
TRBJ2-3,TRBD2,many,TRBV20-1,TGCAGTGCTAGAGAGCGCGGGGGGGCCGATACGCAGTATTTT,CSARERGGADTQYF
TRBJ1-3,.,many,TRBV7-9,TGTGCCAGCAGTCCCCCCGGAAACACCATATATTTT,CASSPPGNTIYF
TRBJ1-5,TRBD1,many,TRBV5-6,TGTGCCAGCAGCCGTTCAGACAGGGGGCCGGATCAGCCCCAGCATTTT,CASSRSDRGPDQPQHF
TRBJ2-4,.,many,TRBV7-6,TGTGCCAGCAGCTTAGAAGTCGGAACGCACATTCAGTACTTC,CASSLEVGTHIQYF
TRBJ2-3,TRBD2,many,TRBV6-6,TGTGCCAGCAGTCAAGCGGGGGGGCCTACGCAGTATTTT,CASSQAGGPTQYF
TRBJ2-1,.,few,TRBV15,TGTGCCACCAGCAGAGAACAGGTTGGTGAGCAGTTCTTC,CATSREQVGEQFF
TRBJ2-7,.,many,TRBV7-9,TGTGCCAGCAGCTTCGGGACACCTTTTGAGCAGTACTTC,CASSFGTPFEQYF
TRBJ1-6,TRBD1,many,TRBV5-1,TGCGCCAGCAGCGCGTGGGGACAGGATAATTCACCCCTCCACTTT,CASSAWGQDNSPLHF
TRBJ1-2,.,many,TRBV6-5,TGTGCCAGCAGTTACTCGATCAGGGTCTATGGCTACACCTTC,CASSYSIRVYGYTF
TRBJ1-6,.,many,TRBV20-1,TGCAGTGCTAGAGATCCGGGGTGGGGAGCTGATAGGAATTCACCCCTCCACTTT,CSARDPGWGADRNSPLHF
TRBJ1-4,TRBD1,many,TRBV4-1,TGCGCCAGCAGCCAACCGACAAGGGGGCGAGAAAAACTGTTTTTT,CASSQPTRGREKLFF
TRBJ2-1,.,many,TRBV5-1,TGCGCCAGCAGCCAGACCTCGAGCTCCTACAATGAGCAGTTCTTC,CASSQTSSSYNEQFF
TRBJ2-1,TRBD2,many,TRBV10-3,TGTGCCATCATGGGACTAGCGGGGGGCTCAAACTCCTACAATGAGCAGTTCTTC,CAIMGLAGGSNSYNEQFF
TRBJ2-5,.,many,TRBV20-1,TGCAGTGCTAGAGACCCACAGGGAGGAGAGACCCAGTACTTC,CSARDPQGGETQYF
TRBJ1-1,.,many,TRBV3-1,TGTGCCAGCAGCCAAGATACGGGAAAAGCTTTCTTT,CASSQDTGKAFF
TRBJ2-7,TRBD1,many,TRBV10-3,TGTGCCATCCAGAAGGGACAGGGGCCAACCTACGAGCAGTACTTC,CAIQKGQGPTYEQYF
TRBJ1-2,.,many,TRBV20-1,TGCAGTGCTAGAATTGGGGGCTATGGCTACACCTTC,CSARIGGYGYTF
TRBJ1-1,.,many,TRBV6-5,TGTGCCAGCAGTTACTCCCAGAGGGGGGACACTGAAGCTTTCTTT,CASSYSQRGDTEAFF
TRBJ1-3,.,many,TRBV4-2,TGTGCCAGCGGAGAACAGGGCCCCGGAAACACCATATATTTT,CASGEQGPGNTIYF
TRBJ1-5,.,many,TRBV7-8,TGTGCCAGCAGCTTAGTGGGCCAGCCCCAGCATTTT,CASSLVGQPQHF
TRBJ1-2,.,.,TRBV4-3,TGCGCCAGCAGCCAAGTATGGACCCTGGTCCTCGATGACTACACCTTC,CASSQVWTLVLDDYTF
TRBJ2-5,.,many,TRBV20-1,TGCAGTGCAACCCGGGGGTATCCGGAGACCCAGTACTTC,CSATRGYPETQYF
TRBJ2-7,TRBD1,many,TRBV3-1,TGTGCCAGCAGCCTGCAACAGGGGGCTAGGAACGAGCAGTACTTC,CASSLQQGARNEQYF
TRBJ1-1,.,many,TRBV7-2,TGTGCCAGCAGCTTAGAGGGGATGGGTCACCCTGAAGCTTTCTTT,CASSLEGMGHPEAFF
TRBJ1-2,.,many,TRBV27,TGTGCCAGCAGTTTATCTCGGGGGGATGGCTACACCTTC,CASSLSRGDGYTF
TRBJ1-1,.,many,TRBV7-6,TGTGCCAGCAGCTTGGGCAGAATAAACACTGAAGCTTTCTTT,CASSLGRINTEAFF
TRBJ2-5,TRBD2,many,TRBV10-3,TGTGCCATCAGGGCGACTAGCGGGGGGGCGGAGACCCAGTACTTC,CAIRATSGGAETQYF
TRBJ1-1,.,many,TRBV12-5,TGTGCTAGTGGTTTGTTCAGGGTCGGGGCCACTGAAGCTTTCTTT,CASGLFRVGATEAFF
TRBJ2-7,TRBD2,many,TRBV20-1,TGCAGTGCTCCAAAGCGGGACGTCTACGAGCAGTACTTC,CSAPKRDVYEQYF
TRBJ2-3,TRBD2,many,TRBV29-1,TGCAGCGTGGGGGGACTAGTATTGGCAGATACGCAGTATTTT,CSVGGLVLADTQYF
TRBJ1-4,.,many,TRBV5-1,TGCGCCAGCAGCTTGGACCTGGGTCGGGGTGAAAAACTGTTTTTT,CASSLDLGRGEKLFF
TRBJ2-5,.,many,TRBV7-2,TGTGCCAGCAGCCCTGTCCCGGAGGGGGGGACCCAGTACTTC,CASSPVPEGGTQYF
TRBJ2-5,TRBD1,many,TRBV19,TGTGCCAGTAGTATCCCTACAGGGGGCTTTCGAGAGACCCAGTACTTC,CASSIPTGGFRETQYF